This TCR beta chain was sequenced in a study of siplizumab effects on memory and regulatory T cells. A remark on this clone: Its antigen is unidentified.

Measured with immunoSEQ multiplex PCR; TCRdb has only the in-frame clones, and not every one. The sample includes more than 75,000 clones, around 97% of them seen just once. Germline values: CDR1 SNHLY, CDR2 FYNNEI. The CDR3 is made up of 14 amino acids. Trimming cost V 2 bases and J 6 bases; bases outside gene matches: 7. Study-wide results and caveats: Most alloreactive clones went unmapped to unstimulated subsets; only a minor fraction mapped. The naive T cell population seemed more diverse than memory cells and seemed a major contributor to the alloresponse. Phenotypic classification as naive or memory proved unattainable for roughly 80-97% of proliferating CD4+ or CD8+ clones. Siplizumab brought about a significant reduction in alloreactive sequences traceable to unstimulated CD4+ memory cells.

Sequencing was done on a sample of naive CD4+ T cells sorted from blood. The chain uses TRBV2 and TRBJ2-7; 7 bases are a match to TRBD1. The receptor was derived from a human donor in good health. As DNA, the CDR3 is TGTGCCAGCAGTGAACGGACAGGTTTCGGCGAGCAGTACTTC. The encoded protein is CASSERTGFGEQYF. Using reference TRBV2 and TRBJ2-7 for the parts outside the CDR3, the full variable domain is EPEVTQTPSHQVTQMGQEVILRCVPISNHLYFYWYRQILGQKVEFLVSFYNNEISEKSEIFDDQFSVERPDGSNFTLKIRSTKLEDSAMYFCASSERTGFGEQYFGPGTRLTVT.